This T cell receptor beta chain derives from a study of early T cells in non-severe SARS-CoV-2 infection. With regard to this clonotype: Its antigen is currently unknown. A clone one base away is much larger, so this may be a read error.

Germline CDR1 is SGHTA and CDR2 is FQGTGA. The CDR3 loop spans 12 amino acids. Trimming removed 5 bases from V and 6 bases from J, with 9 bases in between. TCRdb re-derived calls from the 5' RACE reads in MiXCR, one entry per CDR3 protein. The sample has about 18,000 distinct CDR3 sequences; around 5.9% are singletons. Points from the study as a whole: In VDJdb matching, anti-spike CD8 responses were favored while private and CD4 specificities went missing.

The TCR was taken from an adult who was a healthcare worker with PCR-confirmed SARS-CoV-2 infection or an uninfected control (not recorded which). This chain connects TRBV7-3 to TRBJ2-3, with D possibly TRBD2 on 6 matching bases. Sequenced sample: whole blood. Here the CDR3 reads CASSKGRDTQYF. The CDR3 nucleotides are TGTGCCAGCAGCAAGGGGAGGGATACGCAGTATTTT.